Each of the 27 T cell receptor beta chains below was sequenced from the same sample in a study of T-cell memory formation after mild COVID-19. TCRdb reanalysed the 5' RACE reads using MiXCR and keeps one entry per CDR3 protein. The repertoire holds roughly 340,000 distinct CDR3 sequences, with under 25% as singletons. Input material: PBMCs or a T cell subset sorted from them (not recorded which). These receptors all stem from a man between 18 and 35 years old who had mild COVID-19 (a few samples of this study predate the infection). Cell type and time point are not known.

The table lists this clonotype with many counts. The junction departs from the called germline gene at one end, perhaps through a read error. This chain joins TRBV7-2 and TRBJ1-5; D is unresolved. Germline V lookup: CDR1 SGHTA, CDR2 FQGNSA. CDR3 length: 14 residues. CDR3 nucleotide sequence: TGTGCCAGCAGCTTCGGTCCTAGCACTCAGCCCCAGCATTTT. Protein sequence: CASSFGPSTQPQHF.

Worth noting for this clonotype: The germline gene is not matched at one end of the junction; a read error may be the cause. This chain connects TRBV15 to TRBJ2-7; a weak D match, TRBD2 (5 bases). Germline CDR1 is LNHNV and CDR2 is YYDKDF (reference sequence). The CDR3 sequence is 14 residues long. CDR3 sequence reads: CATSRDTGSFEQYF. CDR3 coding DNA: TGTGCCACCAGCAGAGATACGGGATCCTTCGAGCAGTACTTC. Full variable domain (missing parts from reference TRBV15 and TRBJ2-7): DAMVIQNPRYQVTQFGKPVTLSCSQTLNHNVMYWYQQKSSQAPKLLFHYYDKDFNNEADTPDNFQSRRPNTSFCFLDIRSPGLGDTAMYLCATSRDTGSFEQYFGPGTRLTVT.

In its sample, this clonotype was seen once. V is TRBV20-1 and J is TRBJ2-4; no definite D call. V lost 1 base to trimming and J lost 8 bases, with 6 bases between them. Germline CDR1 reads DFQATT; CDR2 reads SNEGSKA (reference sequence). CDR3 size: 11 residues. In DNA form, the CDR3 reads TGCAGTGCTAGAGCCTCGGACATTCAGTACTTC. Translating gives CSARASDIQYF.

The chain recombines TRBV4-3 with TRBJ2-4, with a possible D match to TRBD2 (5 bases). The CDR3 consists of 16 residues. Germline V CDR1 and CDR2: LGHNA, YSLEER. Deletions cut 3 bases from V and 2 bases from J, with 14 bases between. The chain's CDR3 is CASSHGPPGTKNIQYF. The CDR3 DNA reads TGCGCCAGCAGCCATGGACCTCCCGGGACCAAAAACATTCAGTACTTC.

The sample holds many counts of this clonotype. CDR3 region: CASSESGGATDTQYF. CDR3 nucleotides: TGTGCCAGCAGTGAAAGCGGGGGGGCCACAGATACGCAGTATTTT. The chain is built from TRBV6-4 and TRBJ2-3; 10 positions agree with TRBD2. This CDR3 comprises 15 residues. Trimming at V came to 3 bases and at J to 2 bases, leaving 2 bases not matched to a gene. The germline V gene encodes CDR1 MRHNA and CDR2 SNTAGT.

In its sample, this clonotype was seen a few times. This chain links TRBV20-1 with TRBJ2-7; 8 bases align to TRBD1. The germline CDR1 and CDR2 sequences are DFQATT and SNEGSKA (reference sequence). CDR3 length: 15 residues. V was pared by 6 bases and J by 4 bases, with 14 bases of the junction left unmatched. This CDR3 is CSAADRGRSYYEQYF. CDR3 DNA: TGCAGTGCCGCCGACAGGGGCCGTAGTTATTACGAGCAGTACTTC.

In this sample, this clonotype turned up a few times. The chain carries TRBV7-2 and TRBJ2-3, with 8 bases identical to TRBD1. The CDR3 contains 12 residues. Germline assignment: CDR1 SGHTA and CDR2 FQGNSA. The J segment lost 6 bases and the V segment lost 4 bases, leaving 0 bases of the junction unmatched. In nucleotides, the CDR3 is TGTGCCAGCAGCTGGGACAGGGATACGCAGTATTTT. Its protein product is CASSWDRDTQYF.

The V and J genes are TRBV6-4 and TRBJ1-6; D is unresolved. Germline V gives CDR1 MRHNA, CDR2 SNTAGT. V was clipped by 0 bases and J by 10 bases, with 7 bases between them. The CDR3 is 13 amino acids. CDR3 nucleotide sequence: TGTGCCAGCAGTGACTCGCGGGGATCACCCCTCCACTTT. Translation: CASSDSRGSPLHF.

This clonotype was picked up a small number of times. The chain is built from TRBV18 and TRBJ2-7, with D maybe TRBD1 (5 bases). In germline, CDR1 is KGHSH, CDR2 LQKENI. The CDR3 contains 15 residues. V lost 0 bases, J lost 2 bases, and 11 bases lay in between. This chain's CDR3 is CASSPPVRQPYEQYF. The CDR3 DNA reads TGTGCCAGCTCACCACCGGTACGACAGCCCTACGAGCAGTACTTC.

In this sample, this clonotype turned up a few times. This chain uses TRBV29-1 with TRBJ2-3; TRBD1 aligns across 9 bases. CDR3 length equals 14 residues. CDR1 is SQVTM and CDR2 is ANQGSEA in the germline V gene. Germline trimming cut 7 bases from V and 1 base from J; bases unmatched to any gene: 6. CDR3 protein: CSATGTGRTDTQYF. CDR3 bases: TGCAGCGCGACCGGGACAGGGCGCACAGATACGCAGTATTTT.

The J gene is TRBJ2-1, the V gene TRBV11-2; TRBD2 is a possible D gene (6 bases). Trimming cost V 5 bases and J 2 bases, with 16 bases left between them. CDR1 is SGHAT, CDR2 FQNNGV, per germline. This CDR3 is 16 amino acids long. DNA of the CDR3: TGTGCCAGCAGCCCACCCGGGACTGGCACCTACAATGAGCAGTTCTTC. Translation: CASSPPGTGTYNEQFF.

The chain couples TRBV7-2 to TRBJ2-3; 7 bases agree with TRBD1. V gave up 4 bases and J gave up 2 bases; unmatched junction bases: 3. The germline V gene has CDR1 SGHTA and CDR2 FQGNSA. The CDR3 spans 14 residues. Here the CDR3 reads CASSWGQHTDTQYF. The CDR3 region has the DNA TGTGCCAGCAGCTGGGGACAGCACACAGATACGCAGTATTTT.

On this clonotype: A read error may produce the germline difference seen at one junction end. In nucleotides, the CDR3 is TGTGCCACCAGGGATTCCTTGAAAGGGGACACTGAAGCTTTCTTT. Residues: CATRDSLKGDTEAFF. The chain recombines TRBV24-1 with TRBJ1-1; tentative D call: TRBD1 (5 bases). Germline CDR1 reads KGHDR; CDR2 reads SFDVKD. This CDR3 region has 15 residues.

The chain is built from TRBV7-2 and TRBJ1-5; tentative D call: TRBD1 (6 bases). CDR3 length: 14 amino acids. Germline V lookup: CDR1 SGHTA, CDR2 FQGNSA. The V end was cut by 5 bases, the J end by 3 bases, with 11 bases between. The CDR3 region is CASSQQGNNQPQHF. The CDR3 DNA follows: TGTGCCAGCAGCCAACAGGGAAACAATCAGCCCCAGCATTTT.

This clonotype was counted between two and nine times. The CDR3 region has the DNA TGTGCCAGCAGCGTGGGGACTCGGAATGAGCAGTTCTTC. Translating it yields CASSVGTRNEQFF. The chain combines TRBV9 with TRBJ2-1, with D possibly matching TRBD2 (6 bases). Germline CDR1 and CDR2: SGDLS and YYNGEE. This CDR3 is built from 13 residues. V lost 2 bases to trimming and J lost 7 bases, with 10 bases between them.

This clonotype was detected only a few times. The rearrangement joins TRBV9 to TRBJ1-1; a weak D match, TRBD1 (6 bases). V dropped 3 bases and J dropped 0 bases, with 9 bases sitting between them. Germline V CDR1 and CDR2: SGDLS, YYNGEE. The CDR3 sequence is 14 residues long. The CDR3 here is CASSAGTMNTEAFF. As DNA, the CDR3 is TGTGCCAGCAGCGCCGGGACAATGAACACTGAAGCTTTCTTT.

The chain links TRBV20-1 to TRBJ2-7; a weak D match, TRBD1 (6 bases). Per germline, CDR1 DFQATT and CDR2 SNEGSKA (reference sequence). The CDR3 extends over 15 amino acids. V lost 0 bases to trimming and J lost 4 bases, with 16 bases between them. CDR3 amino acids: CSARDISQGWYEQYF. The DNA of the CDR3 is TGCAGTGCTAGAGATATCTCCCAGGGGTGGTACGAGCAGTACTTC.

The V and J genes are TRBV3-1 and TRBJ2-6, with D unresolved. The germline V gene has CDR1 LGHDT and CDR2 YNNKEL (reference sequence). The CDR3 contains 16 residues. Trimming took off 3 bases at V and 0 bases at J, with 9 bases between the two ends. The CDR3 nucleotides read TGTGCCAGCAGCCAGGGGTTACCCTCTGGGGCCAACGTCCTGACTTTC. Translating gives CASSQGLPSGANVLTF.

The chain employs TRBV7-2 and TRBJ2-5; either TRBD1 or TRBD2 may fit D (7 bases each). The germline V gene encodes CDR1 SGHTA and CDR2 FQGNSA. V was clipped by 2 bases and J by 1 base, with 17 bases between them. The CDR3 sequence is 17 residues long. The CDR3 sequence is CASSLFHRGGVQETQYF. The DNA for the CDR3 is TGTGCCAGCAGCTTATTTCACAGGGGAGGGGTCCAAGAGACCCAGTACTTC.

V usage is TRBV12-3 or TRBV12-4 and J usage is TRBJ2-7, with D unclear. The CDR3 is 14 residues long. V shed 3 bases and J shed 2 bases, with 11 bases lying between them. The CDR3 DNA follows: TGTGCCAGCAGTTTTGAGCTACTCCCCTACGAGCAGTACTTC. Translating gives CASSFELLPYEQYF.

This clonotype was detected only a few times. The CDR3 DNA follows: TGCGCCACCTCTCAAGGCGGGGCAACTGAAGCTTTCTTT. Protein: CATSQGGATEAFF. The chain employs TRBV5-1 and TRBJ1-1; tentative D call: TRBD1 (5 bases). The CDR3 has 13 amino acids. CDR1 is SGHRS and CDR2 is YFSETQ in the germline V gene. Between the trimmed V and J ends, which lost 9 bases and 5 bases, there was a span of 17 bases.

This chain connects TRBV4-1 to TRBJ2-5; tentatively, D is TRBD1 (7 bases). Between the trimmed V and J ends, which lost 0 bases and 8 bases, there was a span of 16 bases. Germline CDR1 reads MGHRA; CDR2 reads YSYEKL. The CDR3 totals 15 residues. In nucleotides, the CDR3 is TGCGCCAGCAGCCAAGAGGAGGGACAGAAGAGAACCCAGTACTTC. Its translation is CASSQEEGQKRTQYF.

This clonotype has only a few counts. The rearrangement joins TRBV3-1 to TRBJ2-7, with 7 bases aligning to TRBD1. This CDR3 has 13 amino acids. V gave up 6 bases and J gave up 2 bases; unmatched junction bases: 4. Germline values: CDR1 LGHDT, CDR2 YNNKEL (reference sequence). The CDR3: CASSRDRTYEQYF. DNA for the CDR3: TGTGCCAGCAGTCGGGACAGAACCTACGAGCAGTACTTC.

The CDR3, as DNA: TGCAGCGTTGAAGTGATCGGGTCGGGAAACATTCAGTACTTC. Protein: CSVEVIGSGNIQYF. The V gene is TRBV29-1, the J gene TRBJ2-4; D ambiguous. The CDR3 is 14 residues long. V lost 1 base, J lost 6 bases, and 13 bases lay in between. Looked up from germline, CDR1 is SQVTM and CDR2 is ANQGSEA.

This clonotype was counted at least ten times. The chain uses TRBV2 and TRBJ1-1; maybe TRBD1 (5 bases). The V gene lost 11 bases and the J gene lost 6 bases, with 16 bases spanning the gap. Germline CDR1 reads SNHLY; CDR2 reads FYNNEI. The CDR3 has 12 residues. CDR3 bases: TGTGCCTCCAGCAGGGAGATCGCTGAAGCTTTCTTT. Residues: CASSREIAEAFF.

This clonotype appeared a few times. The rearrangement links TRBV6-8 to TRBJ2-3; 8 bases fit TRBD1. Germline V gene lookup returns CDR1 MNHGY and CDR2 SAAAGT. The CDR3 length is 16 residues. V shed 4 bases and J 2 bases; nucleotides not matched to a gene: 8. The CDR3 DNA reads as TGTGCCAGCAGTTGCGCCGGGACAGGCTCCACAGATACGCAGTATTTT. The encoded protein is CASSCAGTGSTDTQYF.

This clonotype was seen many times. The V gene is TRBV7-2, the J gene TRBJ2-7; D is undetermined. CDR3 size: 11 residues. Trimming left V 3 bases short and J 4 bases short, with 4 bases between. Germline CDR1 and CDR2: SGHTA and FQGNSA. The CDR3 protein is CASSFLYEQYF. The CDR3, as DNA: TGTGCCAGCAGCTTCCTTTACGAGCAGTACTTC. Based on the CDR3 plus reference TRBV7-2 and TRBJ2-7, the full variable domain is GAGVSQSPSNKVTEKGKDVELRCDPISGHTALYWYRQSLGQGLEFLIYFQGNSAPDKSGLPSDRFSAERTGGSVSTLTIQRTQQEDSAVYLCASSFLYEQYFGPGTRLTVT.